Each of the 21 T cell receptor beta chains below was sequenced from the same sample in a study of blood T cell repertoires in COVID-19. The method was immunoSEQ multiplex PCR; TCRdb's version includes in-frame clones alone and lacks a portion of them. In the table there are a few hundred thousand clones, roughly 90% of which are singletons. Sequenced: peripheral blood. Every receptor here comes from a woman in her forties who had recovered from COVID-19.

This clone was recorded only once. The V gene is TRBV5-4, the J gene TRBJ2-1, with D uncertain. The germline V gene encodes CDR1 SGHNT and CDR2 YYREEE (reference sequence). The CDR3 has 14 amino acids. V lost 2 bases, J lost 6 bases, and 12 bases lay in between. In DNA form, the CDR3 reads TGTGCCAGCAGCTTCGATAGCCCCTCCAATGAGCAGTTCTTC. Residues: CASSFDSPSNEQFF.

The CDR3 DNA reads TGTGCCACCAGCAGAGATAAGAGCGGGAGTGTCCACGAGCAGTACTTC. Translation: CATSRDKSGSVHEQYF. J is TRBJ2-7 and V is TRBV15; 8 nucleotides align to TRBD2. The CDR3 consists of 16 residues. Trimming removed 0 bases from V and 5 bases from J; junction bases left unmatched: 9. Germline CDR1 is LNHNV and CDR2 is YYDKDF (reference sequence).

The V gene is TRBV2, the J gene TRBJ1-2, with 9 positions matching TRBD1. The junction had 4 bases not matched to a gene; V was cut back by 4 bases and J by 7 bases. The germline CDR1 and CDR2 sequences are SNHLY and FYNNEI. This CDR3 contains 13 residues. The CDR3 is CASSVGTGLGYTF. The CDR3 nucleotides read TGTGCCAGCAGTGTGGGGACAGGGCTTGGCTACACCTTC.

The chain combines TRBV5-8 with TRBJ1-6; 7 bases align to TRBD1. The V gene end was trimmed by 4 bases and the J gene end by 14 bases; junction bases not matched to a gene: 9. This CDR3 is 13 amino acids long. Germline V gene sequence: CDR1 SGHTS, CDR2 YDEGEE. The CDR3 DNA reads TGTGCCAGCAGCCCCGGAGTGGACAGGACCCTCCACTTT. It yields the protein CASSPGVDRTLHF.

The chain combines TRBV6-5 with TRBJ2-3, with D maybe TRBD1 (5 bases). The CDR3 runs 16 residues. V lost 0 bases to trimming and J lost 2 bases, with 12 bases between them. Per germline, CDR1 MNHEY and CDR2 SVGAGI. CDR3 coding DNA: TGTGCCAGCAGTTACTCCTCGACAGAACTCACAGATACGCAGTATTTT. It encodes CASSYSSTELTDTQYF.

The V gene is TRBV5-4, the J gene TRBJ1-1; tentatively, D is TRBD1 (5 bases). Trimming removed 0 bases at V and 8 bases at J, with 14 bases between. This CDR3 region has 14 residues. Germline V gene sequence: CDR1 SGHNT, CDR2 YYREEE (reference sequence). The CDR3 is CASSLASGSPEAFF. CDR3 DNA: TGTGCCAGCAGCTTGGCTTCAGGGTCACCCGAAGCTTTCTTT.

The V gene is TRBV9, the J gene TRBJ2-7; TRBD2 might be the D (6 bases). The germline CDR1 and CDR2 sequences are SGDLS and YYNGEE. Trimming removed 0 bases from V and 3 bases from J, with 13 bases in between. CDR3 length: 15 residues. The CDR3 nucleotides read TGTGCCAGCAGCGTAGATTTTAGCGGATACTACGAGCAGTACTTC. This sequence encodes CASSVDFSGYYEQYF.

The rearrangement uses TRBV6-5 and TRBJ1-1, with 9 bases matching TRBD1. There are 14 residues in the CDR3. Looked up from germline, CDR1 is MNHEY and CDR2 is SVGAGI. With 5 bases clipped from V and 4 bases from J, the junction kept 5 bases outside the gene matches. This chain's CDR3 is CASSTGGESTEAFF. The CDR3 DNA follows: TGTGCCAGCAGTACAGGGGGCGAGTCCACTGAAGCTTTCTTT.

Details on this clone: The same CDR3 also results from other DNA sequences found in this sample. V and J are TRBV3-1 (or the pseudogene TRBV3-2) and TRBJ2-3; 11 bases agree with TRBD2. V lost 4 bases and J lost 3; bases outside the gene matches: 3. The CDR3 is made up of 15 amino acids. Per the germline V gene, CDR1 is LGHDT and CDR2 is YNNKEL (reference sequence). The DNA of the CDR3 is TGTGCCAGCAGCCCCGGGACTAGCGGAACAGATACGCAGTATTTT. Translating gives CASSPGTSGTDTQYF.

V is TRBV7-6 and J is TRBJ1-2, with D perhaps matching TRBD1 (5 bases). This CDR3 region has 15 residues. Trimming pared 1 base from V and 4 bases from J, leaving 13 bases between. In germline, CDR1 is SGHVS, CDR2 FNYEAQ. The CDR3 protein is CASSLEQVGGYGYTF. CDR3 nucleotide sequence: TGTGCCAGCAGCTTAGAACAGGTCGGGGGCTATGGCTACACCTTC.

The chain carries TRBV6-5 and TRBJ1-5; TRBD1 is a possible D gene (5 bases). The CDR3 is made up of 14 amino acids. V was shortened by 6 bases and J by 2 bases, with 11 bases between the two germline ends. The V gene's germline CDR1 is MNHEY and CDR2 SVGAGI. CDR3 protein: CASRPSGGNQPQHF. In DNA, the CDR3 is TGTGCCAGCAGGCCGTCGGGGGGCAATCAGCCCCAGCATTTT.

The V gene is TRBV5-1, the J gene TRBJ2-5; 11 positions match TRBD2. The CDR3 length is 16 residues. Germline CDR1 is SGHRS and CDR2 is YFSETQ. The V segment lost 1 base and the J segment 2 bases; nucleotides outside the gene matches: 4. In nucleotides, the CDR3 is TGCGCCAGCAGCTTGATGGGACTAGCGGAACAAGAGACCCAGTACTTC. It yields the protein CASSLMGLAEQETQYF.

This rearrangement joins TRBV27 to TRBJ2-7; possibly TRBD2 for D (5 bases). CDR1 is MNHEY, CDR2 SMNVEV, per germline (reference sequence). The length of the CDR3 is 14 residues. The V gene lost 2 bases and the J gene lost 4 bases, with 12 bases spanning the gap. CDR3 coding DNA: TGTGCCAGCAGTTTAGGAGCGGAACTATACGAGCAGTACTTC. Translated: CASSLGAELYEQYF.

CDR3 protein: CASSLGGPGELFF. DNA for the CDR3: TGTGCCAGTAGTCTAGGGGGCCCCGGGGAGCTGTTTTTT. This chain uses TRBV19 with TRBJ2-2, with TRBD1 identical over 7 bases. Germline CDR1 and CDR2: LNHDA and SQIVND (reference sequence). V lost 5 bases, J lost 6 bases, and 3 bases stayed unmatched. The CDR3 has 13 amino acids.

The chain couples TRBV6-5 to TRBJ1-4; 8 bases line up with TRBD1. Germline trimming cut 2 bases from V and 3 bases from J; bases unmatched to any gene: 5. Germline V gene data show CDR1 as MNHEY and CDR2 as SVGAGI. CDR3 length: 16 residues. CDR3: CASSYDRGSSNEKLFF. The CDR3 DNA reads as TGTGCCAGCAGTTACGACAGGGGTTCATCTAATGAAAAACTGTTTTTT.

The rearrangement joins TRBV11-3 to TRBJ2-2; TRBD2 might be the D (5 bases). This CDR3 has 17 residues. V was pared by 1 base and J by 0 bases, with 12 bases between. From germline, CDR1 is SGHNT and CDR2 YENEEA. The CDR3 region has the DNA TGTGCCAGCAGCTTAGCCTTAGCGCTGGCGAACACCGGGGAGCTGTTTTTT. It is translated as CASSLALALANTGELFF.

The chain joins TRBV7-9 to TRBJ2-1; the D is unclear. The CDR3 length is 15 residues. V gave up 1 base and J gave up 0 bases, with 7 bases separating them. Looked up from germline, CDR1 is SEHNR and CDR2 is FQNEAQ (reference sequence). CDR3 amino acids: CASSLGESSYNEQFF. The CDR3 region has the DNA TGTGCCAGCAGCTTAGGTGAGAGCTCCTACAATGAGCAGTTCTTC. Drawing the rest from reference TRBV7-9 and TRBJ2-1, the complete variable domain is DTGVSQNPRHKITKRGQNVTFRCDPISEHNRLYWYRQTLGQGPEFLTYFQNEAQLEKSRLLSDRFSAERPKGSFSTLEIQRTEQGDSAMYLCASSLGESSYNEQFFGPGTRLTVL.

V and J are TRBV4-2 and TRBJ2-5; D might be TRBD1 (6 bases). This CDR3 region has 15 residues. Germline CDR1 and CDR2: LGHNA and YNFKEQ. Trimming left V 0 bases short and J 4 bases short, with 12 bases between. Written as DNA, the CDR3 is TGTGCCAGCAGCCAAGAAGGGCTAGGGGGAGAGACCCAGTACTTC. Translating gives CASSQEGLGGETQYF.

The chain is built from TRBV6-5 and TRBJ2-2, with D hard to call. Per germline, CDR1 MNHEY and CDR2 SVGAGI. The length of the CDR3 is 11 residues. The V end was cut by 7 bases, the J end by 4 bases, with 4 bases between. Written as DNA, the CDR3 is TGTGCCAGCACCTCCACCGGGGAGCTGTTTTTT. Encoded protein: CASTSTGELFF.

The chain couples TRBV5-1 to TRBJ2-4, with 9 bases lining up with TRBD1. The V segment lost 3 bases and the J segment 5 bases; nucleotides outside the gene matches: 9. The CDR3 length is 16 residues. Germline CDR1 and CDR2: SGHRS and YFSETQ. Written as DNA, the CDR3 is TGCGCCAGCAGCTCAACCCCGGGACAGGGAGAAAACATTCAGTACTTC. It is translated as CASSSTPGQGENIQYF.

This chain joins TRBV21-1 and TRBJ2-3; whether TRBD1, the table's D call, matches the DNA was not checked. TRBV21-1 is flagged as a pseudogene. The length of the CDR3 is 20 residues. This CDR3 reads CASSKLLVGDRGYRTDTQYF. DNA of the CDR3: TGTGCCAGCAGCAAACTCCTCGTTGGGGACAGGGGGTATCGCACAGATACGCAGTATTTT.